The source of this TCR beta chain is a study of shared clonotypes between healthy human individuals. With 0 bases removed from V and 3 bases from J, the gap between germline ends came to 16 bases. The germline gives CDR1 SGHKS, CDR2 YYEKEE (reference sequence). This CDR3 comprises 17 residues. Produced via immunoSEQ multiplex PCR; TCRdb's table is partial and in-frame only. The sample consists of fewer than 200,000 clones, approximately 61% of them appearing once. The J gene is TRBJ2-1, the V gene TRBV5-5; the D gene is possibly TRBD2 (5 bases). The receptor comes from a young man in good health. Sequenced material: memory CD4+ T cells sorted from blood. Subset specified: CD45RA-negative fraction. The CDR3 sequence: CASSLAVSARNYNEQFF. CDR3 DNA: TGTGCCAGCAGCTTGGCCGTTAGCGCTAGAAACTACAATGAGCAGTTCTTC.